The 14 T cell receptor beta chains below all came from one sample that was sequenced in a study of blood T cell repertoires in COVID-19. Libraries were prepared by immunoSEQ multiplex PCR; TCRdb keeps only in-frame clonotypes and omits some of them. The repertoire holds around 140,000 clones, 84% seen once, with over 1.1% in the top ten. The specimen sequenced was peripheral blood. Receptor source: a man aged 60 to 69 with acute or convalescent COVID-19.

This clone is a singleton in its sample. The J gene is TRBJ2-6, the V gene TRBV7-8; 10 nucleotides line up with TRBD1. CDR3 length: 19 residues. In germline, CDR1 is SGHVS, CDR2 FQNEAQ. Trimming cost V 5 bases and J 2 bases; bases outside gene matches: 12. For the CDR3, the DNA is TGTGCCAGCAGCACCCCTCGACAGGGGGCAGTAACTGGGGCCAACGTCCTGACTTTC. Protein sequence: CASSTPRQGAVTGANVLTF.

V and J are TRBV20-1 and TRBJ2-1; D is unclear. CDR3 length: 10 amino acids. The V and J ends lost 5 bases and 8 bases respectively, with 7 bases between them. Germline V gene data show CDR1 as DFQATT and CDR2 as SNEGSKA (reference sequence). Here the CDR3 reads CSAGTDEQFF. In DNA, the CDR3 is TGCAGTGCTGGTACAGATGAGCAGTTCTTC.

The gene calls are TRBV4-1 and TRBJ1-5, with 12 bases that match TRBD1. From germline, CDR1 is MGHRA and CDR2 YSYEKL. The CDR3 has 19 residues. The V gene end was trimmed by 2 bases and the J gene end by 5 bases; junction bases not matched to a gene: 13. The CDR3 DNA is TGCGCCAGCAGCCAAACCCCGGGACAGGGGGCGCGGGTTCATCAGCCCCAGCATTTT. It yields the protein CASSQTPGQGARVHQPQHF.

The V and J genes are TRBV7-2 and TRBJ2-2; 10 bases map to TRBD1. V lost 11 bases and J lost 6; bases outside the gene matches: 15. CDR1 and CDR2 (germline): SGHTA, FQGNSA. The CDR3 is made up of 16 amino acids. For the CDR3, the DNA is TGTGCCTCTAGGGGGTTGGGGACAGGGGTTGCCGGGGAGCTGTTTTTT. Its protein is CASRGLGTGVAGELFF.

This chain connects TRBV7-9 to TRBJ2-1, with 7 bases that match TRBD1. The J segment lost 6 bases and the V segment lost 1 base, leaving 6 bases of the junction unmatched. The CDR3 loop spans 15 amino acids. The germline gives CDR1 SEHNR, CDR2 FQNEAQ (reference sequence). The CDR3 DNA sequence: TGTGCCAGCAGCTTAGTGGTCGCAGGGGGCAATGAGCAGTTCTTC. Translation gives CASSLVVAGGNEQFF.

This clone has a single count. The gene calls are TRBV28 and TRBJ2-1; TRBD2 matches 13 bases. Germline loops: CDR1 MDHEN, CDR2 SYDVKM. V was clipped by 4 bases and J by 6 bases; unmatched bases: 9. The CDR3 extends over 17 amino acids. CDR3: CASSSGILAGGFNEQFF. CDR3 nucleotides: TGTGCCAGCAGTTCAGGTATACTAGCGGGAGGGTTCAATGAGCAGTTCTTC.

The chain is built from TRBV7-3 and TRBJ2-3, with 10 bases identical to TRBD2. The CDR3 extends over 17 amino acids. With 0 bases clipped from V and 3 bases from J, the junction kept 6 bases outside the gene matches. CDR1 is SGHTA and CDR2 is FQGTGA in the germline V gene. The CDR3 sequence is CASSLTGAGGGTDTQYF. CDR3 nucleotide sequence: TGTGCCAGCAGCTTAACAGGAGCGGGAGGGGGAACAGATACGCAGTATTTT.

This rearrangement joins TRBV5-1 to TRBJ1-5; a possible D gene is TRBD1 (6 bases). V lost 4 bases to trimming and J lost 5 bases, with 16 bases between them. CDR3 length equals 15 residues. Germline V gene lookup returns CDR1 SGHRS and CDR2 YFSETQ. CDR3: CASSPQPGADQPQHF. The DNA for the CDR3 is TGCGCCAGCAGCCCCCAGCCAGGGGCGGATCAGCCCCAGCATTTT.

J is TRBJ1-2 and V is TRBV5-6, with TRBD1 matching 7 bases. CDR1 and CDR2 from the germline V gene are SGHDT and YYEEEE. Trimming removed 6 bases from V and 1 base from J; junction bases left unmatched: 9. The CDR3 length is 15 residues. The CDR3, as DNA: TGTGCCAGCACCAAGACAGGGAGGATTAACTATGGCTACACCTTC. Its protein is CASTKTGRINYGYTF.

The genes are TRBV21-1 and TRBJ1-2; the D call of TRBD1 is as the table states it, not checked on the DNA. TRBV21-1 is termed a pseudogene. This CDR3 contains 22 residues. CDR3: CASSKLGGDRASNQSTNYGYTF. CDR3 sequence (DNA): TGTGCCAGCAGCAAATTAGGTGGGGACAGGGCATCAAATCAGTCTACTAACTATGGCTACACCTTC.

This rearrangement joins TRBV20-1 to TRBJ1-1; perhaps TRBD1 as D (6 bases). The germline V gene encodes CDR1 DFQATT and CDR2 SNEGSKA (reference sequence). V lost 3 bases to trimming and J lost 7 bases, with 15 bases between them. The CDR3 extends over 13 amino acids. This CDR3 is CSASRGGGNEAFF. The CDR3 region has the DNA TGCAGTGCTAGTAGGGGCGGGGGCAATGAAGCTTTCTTT.

The genes are TRBV19 and TRBJ2-2, with D possibly TRBD1 on 6 matching bases. In germline, CDR1 is LNHDA, CDR2 SQIVND (reference sequence). V lost 1 base, J lost 9 bases, and 18 bases lay in between. The CDR3 is 16 residues long. CDR3 bases: TGTGCCAGTAGTATAGTACCGGGACAAAAGACCTGGGAGCTGTTTTTT. It encodes CASSIVPGQKTWELFF.

This clone was detected once. The chain employs TRBV19 and TRBJ2-5; tentative D call: TRBD2 (6 bases). This CDR3 comprises 15 residues. Germline V gene lookup returns CDR1 LNHDA and CDR2 SQIVND (reference sequence). The V end was cut by 8 bases, the J end by 5 bases, with 21 bases between. CDR3 region: CASSGTPDGGETQYF. As DNA, the CDR3 is TGTGCCAGTTCCGGGACTCCCGATGGTGGGGAGACCCAGTACTTC.

The chain employs TRBV4-1 and TRBJ1-2, with a tentative D call TRBD1 (6 bases). The V and J ends lost 1 base and 0 bases respectively, with 18 bases between them. The CDR3 sequence is 18 residues long. The V gene's germline CDR1 is MGHRA and CDR2 YSYEKL. The CDR3 DNA follows: TGCGCCAGCAGCCAAGTCCCTACAGGGACGACCCCTAACTATGGCTACACCTTC. Translated, it gives CASSQVPTGTTPNYGYTF.